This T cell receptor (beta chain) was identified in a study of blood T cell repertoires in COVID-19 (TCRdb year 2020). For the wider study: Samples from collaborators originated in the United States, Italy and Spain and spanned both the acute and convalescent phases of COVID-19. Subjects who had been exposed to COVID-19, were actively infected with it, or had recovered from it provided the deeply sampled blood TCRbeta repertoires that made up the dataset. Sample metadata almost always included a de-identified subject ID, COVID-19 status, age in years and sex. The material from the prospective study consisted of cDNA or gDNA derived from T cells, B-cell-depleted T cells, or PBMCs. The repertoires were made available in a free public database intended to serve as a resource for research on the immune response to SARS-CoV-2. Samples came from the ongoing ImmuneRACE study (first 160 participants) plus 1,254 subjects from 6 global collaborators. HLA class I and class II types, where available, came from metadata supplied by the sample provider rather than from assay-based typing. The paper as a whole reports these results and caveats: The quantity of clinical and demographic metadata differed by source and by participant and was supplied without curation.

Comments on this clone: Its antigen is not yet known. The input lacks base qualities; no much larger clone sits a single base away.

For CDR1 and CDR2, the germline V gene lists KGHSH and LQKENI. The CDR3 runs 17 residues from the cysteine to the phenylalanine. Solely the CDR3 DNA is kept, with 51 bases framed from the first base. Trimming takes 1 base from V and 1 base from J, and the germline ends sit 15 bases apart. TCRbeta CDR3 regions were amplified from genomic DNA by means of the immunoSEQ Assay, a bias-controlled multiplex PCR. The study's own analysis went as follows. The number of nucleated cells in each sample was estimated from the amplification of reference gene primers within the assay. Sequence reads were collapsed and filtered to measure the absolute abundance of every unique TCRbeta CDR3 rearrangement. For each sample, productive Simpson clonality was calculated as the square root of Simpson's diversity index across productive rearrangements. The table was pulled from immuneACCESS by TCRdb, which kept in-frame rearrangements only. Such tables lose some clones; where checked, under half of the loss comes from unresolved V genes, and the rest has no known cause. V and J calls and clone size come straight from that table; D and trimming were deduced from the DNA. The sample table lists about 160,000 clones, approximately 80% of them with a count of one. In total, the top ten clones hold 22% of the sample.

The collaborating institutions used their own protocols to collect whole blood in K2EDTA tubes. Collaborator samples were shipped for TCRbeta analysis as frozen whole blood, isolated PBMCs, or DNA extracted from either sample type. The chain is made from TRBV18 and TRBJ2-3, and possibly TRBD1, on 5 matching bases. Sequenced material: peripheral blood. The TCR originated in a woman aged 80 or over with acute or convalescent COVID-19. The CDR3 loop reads CASSPLGSQGGTDTQYF. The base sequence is TGTGCCAGCTCACCACTCGGGTCCCAAGGGGGCACAGATACGCAGTATTTT.